This T cell receptor (beta chain) was sequenced during a study of blood T cell repertoires in COVID-19. Study at large: COVID-19 samples, acute and convalescent, were from the United States, Italy and Spain. PBMCs, B-cell-depleted T cells, or T cells were the source of the cDNA or gDNA that made up the material.

In the original processing: By means of reference gene primer amplification, nucleated cell counts were estimated. Here immunoSEQ multiplex PCR was the method, and the copy in TCRdb shows in-frame clones only, minus some. V and J calls and clone size are as listed in that table; D and trimming were resolved from the DNA. The sample records 450,000 to 500,000 clones, approximately 83% being singletons. This clone has a single count. This clonotype originated in a human donor in a cohort sampled during active COVID-19. The sequencing sample was made of peripheral blood.

CDR3 sequence: CASSPPSGRDGKNIQYF. The CDR3 DNA sequence: TGTGCCAGCTCACCTCCCTCCGGGAGGGATGGCAAAAACATTCAGTACTTC. The V call is TRBV18, the J call TRBJ2-4; TRBD2 matches at 8 bases. V dropped 3 bases and J dropped 3; count of bases not matched to a gene: 10. The CDR3 covers 17 residues. Germline CDR1 reads KGHSH; CDR2 reads LQKENI.